This T cell receptor beta chain is from a study of blood T cells in healthy people across ages. Study-wide findings and caveats: There was a strong correlation between TCR beta diversity and naive T cell percentage.

Many counts were recorded for this clonotype. Antigen specificity is unknown. Per the germline V gene, CDR1 is DFQATT and CDR2 is SNEGSKA (reference sequence). The CDR3 contains 12 residues. The germline V and J ends were trimmed by 2 bases and 7 bases, with 11 bases remaining between them. A second PCR of about 7 to 12 cycles used a sample-barcoded 5' primer and a J-beta primer mix. TCRdb fed the 5' RACE reads into MiXCR, producing one record per CDR3 protein. The profile covers hundreds of thousands of distinct CDR3 sequences, with over 20% appearing a single time and about 20% taken by the ten largest.

This clonotype was sampled from a man between 70 and 80 years old in good health. V gene TRBV20-1 combines with J gene TRBJ2-5; possibly TRBD2 for D (5 bases). Sequencing was done on a sample of blood. CDR3 region: CSARMAGGTQYF. The CDR3 bases are TGCAGTGCTAGAATGGCAGGAGGGACCCAGTACTTC.